The 10 T cell receptor beta chains presented below share a single source sample, sequenced in a study of blood T cell repertoires in COVID-19. Clones were read by immunoSEQ multiplex PCR, and TCRdb kept only the in-frame ones, dropping some. The sample lists 140,000 to 150,000 clones; roughly three quarters were seen once. The sequencing input was PBMCs or T cells enriched from blood (not recorded which). The receptor set was obtained from a woman between 50 and 59 years old who had recovered from COVID-19.

This clone has more than one count but fewer than ten. The V gene is TRBV6-5, the J gene TRBJ1-6, with 7 nucleotides matching TRBD1. The CDR3 extends over 14 amino acids. V shed 5 bases, J shed 6 bases, and the junction held 4 bases outside the gene matches. Germline loops: CDR1 MNHEY, CDR2 SVGAGI. The CDR3 DNA follows: TGTGCCAGCAGTCCGGGACAGAGTAATTCACCCCTCCACTTT. This translates into CASSPGQSNSPLHF.

The V and J genes are TRBV5-3 and TRBJ1-5; a possible D gene is TRBD1 (5 bases). TRBV5-3 is an open reading frame, and its role is uncertain. The CDR3 length is 16 residues. Trimming removed 1 base from V and 8 bases from J, with 19 bases in between. The chain's CDR3 is CARSLYAREKGEPQHF. The CDR3 nucleotides are TGTGCCAGAAGCTTGTATGCCAGGGAAAAAGGAGAGCCCCAGCATTTT.

This rearrangement joins TRBV5-1 to TRBJ2-5; D not certain. The CDR3 loop spans 14 amino acids. Deletions cut 0 bases from V and 1 base from J, with 7 bases between. Germline V lookup: CDR1 SGHRS, CDR2 YFSETQ. Here the CDR3 reads CASSLEPGQETQYF. The CDR3 DNA follows: TGCGCCAGCAGCTTGGAGCCCGGCCAAGAGACCCAGTACTTC.

This chain joins TRBV6-4 and TRBJ2-5, with 10 bases that match TRBD1. Trimming at V came to 7 bases and at J to 5 bases, leaving 16 bases not matched to a gene. Germline CDR1 is MRHNA and CDR2 is SNTAGT. There are 17 residues in the CDR3. The CDR3 loop is CASTIDSGTGESETQYF. The CDR3 DNA sequence: TGTGCCAGCACCATTGATTCCGGGACAGGGGAGTCGGAGACCCAGTACTTC.

This clone appeared once. The rearrangement joins TRBV7-6 to TRBJ2-7; 8 bases agree with TRBD1. The CDR3 loop spans 16 amino acids. Germline V gene lookup returns CDR1 SGHVS and CDR2 FNYEAQ. The V gene end was trimmed by 1 base and the J gene end by 4 bases; junction bases not matched to a gene: 9. The CDR3 protein is CASSLGSGRGQYEQYF. In DNA form, the CDR3 reads TGTGCCAGCAGCTTAGGTTCGGGCAGGGGGCAGTACGAGCAGTACTTC.

In the case of this clone: Lacking the conserved final phenylalanine or tryptophan, this CDR3 likely reflects a read error. Because the CDR3's place on the DNA is in doubt, the DNA is left out and the CDR3 is given as listed by TCRdb. This chain joins TRBV11-2 and TRBJ1-1. Counting both end residues, the CDR3 totals 8 amino acids. In germline, CDR1 is SGHAT, CDR2 FQNNGV. The CDR3 loop is CASSPLDL.

The chain carries TRBV12-3 or TRBV12-4 and TRBJ2-1; no reliable D call. The germline V and J ends were trimmed by 4 bases and 10 bases, with 11 bases remaining between them. This CDR3 is 12 amino acids long. CDR3 bases: TGTGCCAGCAGTTCGGGTCCTAGGGAGCAGTTCTTC. Translating gives CASSSGPREQFF.

The CDR3 reads CSVADSTFEAFF. CDR3 DNA sequence: TGCAGCGTTGCCGACTCGACTTTTGAAGCTTTCTTT. The V gene is TRBV29-1, the J gene TRBJ1-1, with D unclear. Germline V gene lookup returns CDR1 SQVTM and CDR2 ANQGSEA. The CDR3 loop spans 12 amino acids. Deletions cut 4 bases from V and 7 bases from J, with 13 bases between. The full variable domain, completed using reference TRBV29-1 and TRBJ1-1, is SAVISQKPSRDICQRGTSLTIQCQVDSQVTMMFWYRQQPGQSLTLIATANQGSEATYESGFVIDKFPISRPNLTFSTLTVSNMSPEDSSIYLCSVADSTFEAFFGQGTRLTVV.

The genes are TRBV10-3 and TRBJ1-3, with D unclear. Between the trimmed V and J ends, which lost 0 bases and 3 bases, there was a span of 9 bases. Germline V gene lookup returns CDR1 ENHRY and CDR2 SYGVKD. The CDR3 is made up of 15 amino acids. The CDR3 nucleotides read TGTGCCATCAGTGAGTCAGCGACCGGTGGAAACACCATATATTTT. This sequence encodes CAISESATGGNTIYF.

The chain has TRBV19 and TRBJ2-3, with 9 bases lining up with TRBD1. The junction had 3 bases not matched to a gene; V was cut back by 8 bases and J by 0 bases. Germline loops: CDR1 LNHDA, CDR2 SQIVND (reference sequence). CDR3 length equals 14 residues. CDR3 region: CASADRGSTDTQYF. CDR3 bases: TGTGCCAGTGCAGACAGGGGGAGCACAGATACGCAGTATTTT.